Shown below are 32 T cell receptor beta chains from a single sample sequenced in a study of T cell repertoires in ileal Crohn's disease. TCRdb's table, derived via immunoSEQ multiplex PCR, lists solely in-frame clones and lacks some. The data contain roughly 9,200 clones, 70% to 85% of them singletons. The time point was: neoterminal ileum biopsy at postoperative endoscopy, about 6 months after surgery. Material for sequencing was ileal tissue. The receptors come from an adult with Crohn's disease.

The chain couples TRBV7-2 to TRBJ2-3; TRBD2 agrees at 12 bases. The CDR3 is 16 residues long. V was pared by 6 bases and J by 2 bases, with 6 bases of the junction left unmatched. Germline assignment: CDR1 SGHTA and CDR2 FQGNSA. The CDR3 DNA sequence: TGTGCCAGCAGTTCCCTAGCGGGAGGGTCCACAGATACGCAGTATTTT. Protein: CASSSLAGGSTDTQYF.

The chain carries TRBV7-8 and TRBJ1-3, with a weak D call TRBD1 (5 bases). The CDR3 runs to 17 residues. With 5 bases removed from V and 0 bases from J, the gap between germline ends came to 17 bases. Per germline, CDR1 SGHVS and CDR2 FQNEAQ. The CDR3 DNA reads TGTGCCAGCAGCCCTAGGGCCAGGGCACTCTCTGGAAACACCATATATTTT. Amino acids: CASSPRARALSGNTIYF. The full variable domain, with the rest looked up from reference TRBV7-8 and TRBJ1-3, is GAGVSQSPRYKVAKRGQDVALRCDPISGHVSLFWYQQALGQGPEFLTYFQNEAQLDKSGLPSDRFFAERPEGSVSTLKIQRTQQEDSAVYLCASSPRARALSGNTIYFGEGSWLTVV.

V and J are TRBV9 and TRBJ2-1; the D gene is possibly TRBD2 (5 bases). The V gene's germline CDR1 is SGDLS and CDR2 YYNGEE. V was clipped by 3 bases and J by 0 bases, with 10 bases between them. The CDR3 runs 15 residues. Here the CDR3 DNA reads TGTGCCAGCAGCGCCACGGGGAGCTCCTACAATGAGCAGTTCTTC. This sequence encodes CASSATGSSYNEQFF.

This clone came up once. This chain uses TRBV11-2 with TRBJ2-5; possibly TRBD1 for D (5 bases). Judging by the DNA end, TRBJ2-7 fits better; the J call may be wrong. The CDR3 extends over 13 amino acids. Germline assignment: CDR1 SGHAT and CDR2 FQNNGV. The CDR3 bases are TGTGCCAGCAGCCGCGGACAAATATACGAGCAGTACTTC. This encodes CASSRGQIYEQYF.

The chain has TRBV19 and TRBJ1-2, with 7 bases fitting TRBD1. Per the germline V gene, CDR1 is LNHDA and CDR2 is SQIVND (reference sequence). The CDR3 loop spans 14 amino acids. Trimming cost V 7 bases and J 6 bases; bases outside gene matches: 11. The CDR3 loop is CASNEGGEENGYTF. As DNA, the CDR3 is TGTGCCAGTAACGAAGGGGGCGAAGAAAATGGCTACACCTTC.

The genes are TRBV9 and TRBJ1-4; D is possibly TRBD1 (5 bases). This CDR3 is built from 15 residues. V lost 5 bases to trimming and J lost 5 bases, with 16 bases between them. Per the germline V gene, CDR1 is SGDLS and CDR2 is YYNGEE. The CDR3 coding sequence is TGTGCCAGCAGTGAAGGTGCAGGGATGAATGAAAAACTGTTTTTT. As protein: CASSEGAGMNEKLFF.

The count of this clone is one. In DNA form, the CDR3 reads TGTGCCAGCAGTGATTTGAGTAAGCGGGGGGCCCAGTACTTC. This codes for CASSDLSKRGAQYF. V gene TRBV6-1 combines with J gene TRBJ2-5, with TRBD2 matching 9 bases. Trimming cost V 3 bases and J 9 bases; bases outside gene matches: 8. The CDR3 consists of 14 residues. Germline values: CDR1 MNHNS, CDR2 SASEGT.

The chain combines TRBV10-3 with TRBJ2-1; 12 bases align to TRBD1. The CDR3 has 14 residues. CDR1 ENHRY and CDR2 SYGVKD come from the germline V gene. V was clipped by 5 bases and J by 6 bases; unmatched bases: 2. In DNA, the CDR3 is TGTGCCATCAGTAGGGACAGGGGGCGCAATGAGCAGTTCTTC. Translating it yields CAISRDRGRNEQFF.

The J gene is TRBJ2-2, the V gene TRBV6-1, with 10 bases fitting TRBD1. The CDR3 is 15 amino acids. Looked up from germline, CDR1 is MNHNS and CDR2 is SASEGT. The ends lost 6 bases at V and 6 bases at J; junction bases unmatched: 7. In DNA, the CDR3 is TGTGCCAGCAGGGGGGGACAGGGGTCGGCCGGGGAGCTGTTTTTT. Protein sequence: CASRGGQGSAGELFF.

V usage is TRBV19 and J usage is TRBJ1-2, with TRBD1 identical over 8 bases. V was pared by 1 base and J by 5 bases, with 9 bases of the junction left unmatched. The CDR3 runs to 16 residues. CDR1 LNHDA and CDR2 SQIVND come from the germline V gene (reference sequence). The CDR3 DNA follows: TGTGCCAGTAGTATAGCTCAGGGGGCGAATGTTTATGGCTACACCTTC. This encodes CASSIAQGANVYGYTF.

This chain joins TRBV29-1 and TRBJ2-3, with 8 bases that match TRBD1. Germline values: CDR1 SQVTM, CDR2 ANQGSEA. The junction had 10 bases not matched to a gene; V was cut back by 8 bases and J by 3 bases. The CDR3 has 14 amino acids. The CDR3 DNA reads as TGCAGCACTCCCCGGACAGGGAGTACAGATACGCAGTATTTT. This codes for CSTPRTGSTDTQYF.

The chain is built from TRBV30 and TRBJ1-2; possibly TRBD1 for D (5 bases). Trimming shortened V by 0 bases and J by 4 bases, and 18 bases separated the two germline ends. The length of the CDR3 is 16 residues. Per germline, CDR1 GTSNPN and CDR2 SVGIG (reference sequence). CDR3: CAWSVMSGRLAYGYTF. In DNA, the CDR3 is TGTGCCTGGAGTGTAATGTCAGGGAGGCTCGCCTATGGCTACACCTTC. The full variable domain, with the rest looked up from reference TRBV30 and TRBJ1-2, is SQTIHQWPATLVQPVGSPLSLECTVEGTSNPNLYWYRQAAGRGLQLLFYSVGIGQISSEVPQNLSASRPQDRQFILSSKKLLLSDSGFYLCAWSVMSGRLAYGYTFGSGTRLTVV.

This sequence joins TRBV27 and TRBJ2-7; 7 bases map to TRBD2. The CDR3 length is 14 residues. J lost 7 bases, V lost 4 bases, and 10 bases had no gene match. CDR1 MNHEY and CDR2 SMNVEV come from the germline V gene (reference sequence). The CDR3 here is CASSSRDYLFEQYF. DNA for the CDR3: TGTGCCAGCAGTTCCCGGGACTACCTATTTGAGCAGTACTTC.

The chain couples TRBV25-1 to TRBJ2-1; 9 positions agree with TRBD1. The CDR3 totals 14 residues. Germline V gene lookup returns CDR1 MGHDK and CDR2 SYGVNS. V gave up 5 bases and J gave up 9 bases; unmatched junction bases: 8. The DNA for the CDR3 is TGTGCCAGCAGTTCCGGGACAGGGCATGCTGAGCAGTTCTTC. This codes for CASSSGTGHAEQFF. Supplemented by reference TRBV25-1 and TRBJ2-1, the full variable domain reads EADIYQTPRYLVIGTGKKITLECSQTMGHDKMYWYQQDPGMELHLIHYSYGVNSTEKGDLSSESTVSRIRTEHFPLTLESARPSHTSQYLCASSSGTGHAEQFFGPGTRLTVL.

The table lists this clone with a few counts. V and J are TRBV6-1 and TRBJ2-7; D gene unclear. V gave up 7 bases and J gave up 5 bases, with 18 bases separating them. The CDR3 length is 14 residues. Looked up from germline, CDR1 is MNHNS and CDR2 is SASEGT. The chain's CDR3 is CASTVRPFLDEQYF. CDR3 DNA sequence: TGTGCCAGCACGGTACGGCCGTTCCTAGACGAGCAGTACTTC.

J is TRBJ2-1 and V is TRBV11-2; TRBD2 aligns across 8 bases. V was clipped by 8 bases and J by 0 bases; unmatched bases: 3. Germline lookup yields CDR1 SGHAT and CDR2 FQNNGV. The CDR3 contains 14 residues. CDR3 DNA: TGTGCCAGCTCCCGGGGGGGCTCCTACAATGAGCAGTTCTTC. It translates to CASSRGGSYNEQFF.

This clone was counted a few times. The chain has TRBV19 and TRBJ2-6; D remains ambiguous. The CDR3 spans 15 residues. Per the germline V gene, CDR1 is LNHDA and CDR2 is SQIVND (reference sequence). The V gene lost 5 bases and the J gene lost 0 bases, with 8 bases spanning the gap. CDR3 amino acids: CASSPLASGANVLTF. For the CDR3, the DNA is TGTGCCAGTAGTCCCCTGGCCTCTGGGGCCAACGTCCTGACTTTC.

As regards this clone: The germline gene is not matched at one end of the junction; a read error may be the cause. This sample includes further DNA sequences coding for the same CDR3. Here the CDR3 DNA reads TGTGCCAGTGGAGGGGTCTCCTATAATTCCCCCCTCCACTTT. Its protein is CASGGVSYNSPLHF. The V gene is TRBV6-5, the J gene TRBJ1-6; D possibly corresponds to TRBD1 (5 bases). Per the germline V gene, CDR1 is MNHEY and CDR2 is SVGAGI. The CDR3 is made up of 14 amino acids.

This clone showed up just a few times. CDR3 residues: CASSSVGPSGAASGRVAKDTQYF. In DNA, the CDR3 is TGTGCCAGCAGCTCCGTAGGACCGTCAGGGGCGGCTAGCGGGAGGGTTGCGAAAGATACGCAGTATTTT. The chain is built from TRBV9 and TRBJ2-3, with 12 positions matching TRBD2. CDR3 length equals 23 residues. With 4 bases clipped from V and 5 bases from J, the junction kept 29 bases outside the gene matches. CDR1 SGDLS and CDR2 YYNGEE come from the germline V gene.

This rearrangement joins TRBV4-2 to TRBJ2-1; TRBD1 aligns across 7 bases. Germline V gene sequence: CDR1 LGHNA, CDR2 YNFKEQ. The V segment lost 3 bases and the J segment 4 bases; nucleotides outside the gene matches: 9. This CDR3 has 16 residues. The DNA for the CDR3 is TGTGCCAGCAGCCACTTAAGCAGGGGGAAGTACAATGAGCAGTTCTTC. This gives the protein CASSHLSRGKYNEQFF.

In its sample, this clone was seen a few times. The chain joins TRBV5-5 to TRBJ2-5; 9 bases match TRBD1. The end of the DNA fits TRBJ2-7 better, so the J call may be wrong. CDR3 length: 13 amino acids. In germline, CDR1 is SGHKS, CDR2 YYEKEE (reference sequence). The CDR3 sequence: CASSRGQGYEQYF. The DNA of the CDR3 is TGTGCCAGCAGCCGGGGACAGGGCTACGAGCAGTACTTC.

CDR3 sequence reads: CASREGTIPSYEQYF. CDR3 coding DNA: TGTGCCAGCAGGGAGGGGACCATCCCTTCCTACGAGCAGTACTTC. The chain has TRBV2 and TRBJ2-7; tentatively, D is TRBD2 (6 bases). This CDR3 region has 15 residues. V gave up 6 bases and J gave up 1 base, with 16 bases separating them. CDR1 SNHLY and CDR2 FYNNEI come from the germline V gene.

The chain carries TRBV19 and TRBJ1-1, with D unresolved. CDR3 length: 12 amino acids. V was shortened by 11 bases and J by 11 bases, with 21 bases between the two germline ends. CDR1 and CDR2 from the germline V gene are LNHDA and SQIVND (reference sequence). As DNA, the CDR3 is TGTGCCTCGGGGTCGGGGATCCGGTCCGCTTTCTTT. Protein: CASGSGIRSAFF.

The chain recombines TRBV5-1 with TRBJ2-5; 11 nucleotides line up with TRBD2. Germline V gene data show CDR1 as SGHRS and CDR2 as YFSETQ. Losses at the gene ends were 5 bases for V and 6 bases for J; bases not matched to a gene: 3. The CDR3 is made up of 13 amino acids. CDR3 amino acids: CASSRLAGQTQYF. The CDR3 DNA reads as TGCGCCAGCAGTCGACTAGCGGGACAGACCCAGTACTTC.

The rearrangement uses TRBV5-6 and TRBJ2-2, with 7 positions matching TRBD1. The trim removed 4 bases at V and 6 bases at J, leaving 12 bases unmatched. The CDR3 is 16 residues long. CDR1 is SGHDT and CDR2 is YYEEEE in the germline V gene. The chain's CDR3 is CASSQLTHDRAGELFF. CDR3 bases: TGTGCCAGCAGCCAACTAACCCACGACAGGGCCGGGGAGCTGTTTTTT.

This clone was seen a single time. This chain joins TRBV14 and TRBJ1-5; D uncertain. V gave up 10 bases and J gave up 0 bases, with 4 bases separating them. The CDR3 sequence is 11 residues long. CDR1 and CDR2 (germline): SGHDN, FVKESK. The CDR3 here is CATNSNQPQHF. The CDR3 DNA reads TGTGCCACCAATAGCAATCAGCCCCAGCATTTT. The full variable domain, rest sourced from reference TRBV14 and TRBJ1-5, is EAGVTQFPSHSVIEKGQTVTLRCDPISGHDNLYWYRRVMGKEIKFLLHFVKESKQDESGMPNNRFLAERTGGTYSTLKVQPAELEDSGVYFCATNSNQPQHFGDGTRLSIL.

The chain has TRBV29-1 and TRBJ1-1, with D possibly being TRBD1 (5 bases). The V end was cut by 2 bases, the J end by 3 bases, with 7 bases between. CDR3 length: 12 amino acids. Germline CDR1 SQVTM, CDR2 ANQGSEA. In nucleotides, the CDR3 is TGCAGCGTTGAAACAGGCTACACTGAAGCTTTCTTT. Protein sequence: CSVETGYTEAFF.

In its sample, this clone was seen a few times. This chain links TRBV2 with TRBJ2-1, with 12 bases fitting TRBD2. This CDR3 is built from 18 residues. V lost 4 bases, J lost 1 base, and 8 bases stayed unmatched. From germline, CDR1 is SNHLY and CDR2 FYNNEI. CDR3 nucleotide sequence: TGTGCCAGCAGTGCCCCTAGCGGGAGGGCCGGATCCTACAATGAGCAGTTCTTC. It yields the protein CASSAPSGRAGSYNEQFF.

Here the CDR3 DNA reads TGCGCCAGCGGGGGGTTCAACACTGAAGCTTTCTTT. Translated: CASGGFNTEAFF. V and J are TRBV5-1 and TRBJ1-1; a weak D match, TRBD1 (5 bases). V gave up 7 bases and J gave up 2 bases, with 9 bases separating them. Germline CDR1 SGHRS, CDR2 YFSETQ. This CDR3 is built from 12 residues. The full variable domain, its missing parts supplied by reference TRBV5-1 and TRBJ1-1, is KAGVTQTPRYLIKTRGQQVTLSCSPISGHRSVSWYQQTPGQGLQFLFEYFSETQRNKGNFPGRFSGRQFSNSRSEMNVSTLELGDSALYLCASGGFNTEAFFGQGTRLTVV.

The CDR3 nucleotides are TGTGCCAGCTCTCAGGACATTTGGACAGACCCTAACGAGCAGTACTTC. Protein product: CASSQDIWTDPNEQYF. The chain recombines TRBV18 with TRBJ2-7; TRBD1 is a possible D gene (6 bases). The V gene lost 6 bases and the J gene lost 5 bases, with 23 bases spanning the gap. This CDR3 is built from 16 residues. CDR1 is KGHSH, CDR2 LQKENI, per germline.

The chain carries TRBV7-3 and TRBJ2-2; 10 bases are a match to TRBD1. Looked up from germline, CDR1 is SGHTA and CDR2 is FQGTGA. The ends lost 0 bases at V and 6 bases at J; junction bases unmatched: 10. The CDR3 extends over 18 amino acids. This CDR3 is CASSLTGTGAIGAGELFF. In DNA, the CDR3 is TGTGCCAGCAGCTTAACCGGGACAGGGGCCATAGGGGCCGGGGAGCTGTTTTTT.

The V and J genes are TRBV10-3 and TRBJ2-2; perhaps TRBD1 as D (6 bases). The CDR3 is 16 residues long. Germline V lookup: CDR1 ENHRY, CDR2 SYGVKD. The V gene lost 4 bases and the J gene lost 5 bases, with 17 bases spanning the gap. In DNA form, the CDR3 reads TGTGCCATCAGTGTCAGGGGAGTCGTTTTGACCGGGGAGCTGTTTTTT. Translating it yields CAISVRGVVLTGELFF.